The 25 T cell receptor beta chains in this list originate from one sample, sequenced in a study of Graves' ophthalmopathy and Graves' hyperthyroidism. Amplification of TCR beta CDR3 regions used RNA transcripts. Amplification began with first-round RT-PCR using HTBI primers, then second-round multiplex PCR was performed. MiXCR, applied by TCRdb to the multiplex PCR reads, yields one record per CDR3 protein. The repertoire holds over a million distinct CDR3 sequences, with around a third as singletons. Sequenced material: peripheral blood or thyroid tissue (not recorded which). The receptors stem from an adult man with Graves' hyperthyroidism.

Ten or more counts support this clonotype. V is TRBV10-3 and J is TRBJ1-1; D ambiguous. CDR1 ENHRY and CDR2 SYGVKD come from the germline V gene. CDR3 length: 14 residues. Trimming cost V 7 bases and J 0 bases, with 12 bases left between them. The CDR3 spells CAIKPKDVNTEAFF. The CDR3 DNA follows: TGTGCCATCAAGCCAAAGGATGTGAACACTGAAGCTTTCTTT.

This clonotype has at least ten counts. The CDR3 protein is CASSARRPSGNTEAFF. As DNA, the CDR3 is TGTGCCAGCAGCGCGCGACGGCCCAGCGGGAACACTGAAGCTTTCTTT. This chain uses TRBV7-9 with TRBJ1-1; D is undetermined. Trimming pared 5 bases from V and 1 base from J, leaving 17 bases between. The germline V gene encodes CDR1 SEHNR and CDR2 FQNEAQ (reference sequence). This CDR3 is 16 amino acids long.

As concerns this clonotype: A single base separates this from a much larger clone, so it may be a read error. The final CDR3 position lacks the conserved phenylalanine or tryptophan, pointing to a likely read error. The chain is built from TRBV20-1 and TRBJ1-1, with TRBD1 matching 8 bases. This CDR3 contains 15 residues. Germline CDR1 DFQATT, CDR2 SNEGSKA (reference sequence). With V trimmed by 3 bases and J by 3 bases, 9 bases remained unmatched. The CDR3 loop reads CSASPPDRVHTEAFL. CDR3 DNA: TGCAGTGCTAGTCCCCCGGACAGGGTTCACACTGAAGCTTTCCTT.

The chain has TRBV7-8 and TRBJ1-2; unclear D gene. Germline-derived CDR1 and CDR2 are SGHVS and FQNEAQ. The CDR3 contains 15 residues. V shed 1 base and J shed 3 bases, with 12 bases lying between them. The CDR3 region is CASSLEACGDYGYTF. For the CDR3, the DNA is TGTGCCAGCAGCTTAGAGGCTTGTGGGGACTATGGCTACACCTTC.

The table lists this clonotype with many counts. This sequence joins TRBV4-3 and TRBJ1-3; the D is unclear. Trimming shortened V by 1 base and J by 8 bases, and 9 bases separated the two germline ends. CDR3 length: 13 amino acids. CDR1 LGHNA and CDR2 YSLEER come from the germline V gene. The CDR3 is CASSQVPADTIYF. DNA for the CDR3: TGCGCCAGCAGCCAAGTACCAGCGGACACCATATATTTT.

This clonotype was observed a few times. The CDR3 sequence is CASRLGTSQETQYF. The DNA for the CDR3 is TGTGCCAGCAGGCTCGGGACTTCCCAAGAGACCCAGTACTTC. The chain joins TRBV6-6 to TRBJ2-5; TRBD2 might be the D (6 bases). This CDR3 has 14 residues. The V gene's germline CDR1 is MNHNY and CDR2 SVGAGI (reference sequence). V was trimmed by 6 bases and J by 1 base, leaving 12 bases between them.

This chain uses TRBV11-2 with TRBJ2-2; D remains ambiguous. The CDR3 length is 15 residues. Germline V gene lookup returns CDR1 SGHAT and CDR2 FQNNGV. Between the trimmed V and J ends, which lost 5 bases and 8 bases, there was a span of 18 bases. This CDR3 is CASSQDWAGQGELFF. CDR3 sequence (DNA): TGTGCCAGCAGCCAAGATTGGGCTGGTCAGGGGGAGCTGTTTTTT.

This clonotype has a count of ten or more. V gene TRBV11-2 combines with J gene TRBJ1-2; D gene uncertain. The CDR3 is made up of 12 amino acids. The germline V and J ends were trimmed by 4 bases and 6 bases, with 9 bases remaining between them. Germline CDR1 reads SGHAT; CDR2 reads FQNNGV. The CDR3 is CASSSEGNGYTF. CDR3 sequence (DNA): TGTGCCAGCAGCTCGGAGGGAAATGGCTACACCTTC.

The J gene is TRBJ1-4, the V gene TRBV6-5, with a possible D match to TRBD1 (6 bases). V dropped 3 bases and J dropped 4 bases, with 15 bases sitting between them. Germline V gene sequence: CDR1 MNHEY, CDR2 SVGAGI. The CDR3 covers 16 residues. The DNA for the CDR3 is TGTGCCAGCAGTTATCTGGGGGGCGGTGTTAATGAAAAACTGTTTTTT. Translation: CASSYLGGGVNEKLFF.

This rearrangement joins TRBV25-1 to TRBJ2-7; TRBD1 agrees at 9 bases. V lost 6 bases to trimming and J lost 1 base; unmatched junction nucleotides: 10. The CDR3 contains 16 residues. From germline, CDR1 is MGHDK and CDR2 SYGVNS. CDR3 in amino acids: CASSSTGTGLSYEQYF. CDR3 in DNA: TGTGCCAGCAGCTCAACCGGGACAGGGTTATCCTACGAGCAGTACTTC.

This clonotype was recorded only once. The V and J genes are TRBV10-3 and TRBJ1-1; no clear D. Per the germline V gene, CDR1 is ENHRY and CDR2 is SYGVKD. The length of the CDR3 is 11 residues. V was clipped by 4 bases and J by 10 bases, with 10 bases between them. CDR3 in amino acids: CAISGKGGAFF. The CDR3 coding sequence is TGTGCCATCAGTGGTAAGGGTGGAGCTTTCTTT.

This clonotype was counted at least ten times. The genes are TRBV7-2 and TRBJ2-5, with D unclear. V dropped 0 bases and J dropped 3 bases, with 8 bases sitting between them. Germline V gene lookup returns CDR1 SGHTA and CDR2 FQGNSA. The CDR3 is made up of 14 amino acids. The CDR3 DNA reads as TGTGCCAGCAGCTTAGCGTTTAGTGAAGAGACCCAGTACTTC. As protein: CASSLAFSEETQYF.

There are many counts of this clonotype. V and J are TRBV10-3 and TRBJ1-1; D unclear. From germline, CDR1 is ENHRY and CDR2 SYGVKD. With 4 bases removed from V and 1 base from J, the gap between germline ends came to 7 bases. There are 13 residues in the CDR3. CDR3 bases: TGTGCCATCAGTGGAGTGCAGAACACTGAAGCTTTCTTT. Encoded protein: CAISGVQNTEAFF.

The CDR3 protein is CASSLLPAGGLNEAFF. CDR3 sequence (DNA): TGTGCCAGCAGCCTACTACCGGCAGGGGGCTTGAATGAAGCTTTCTTT. The chain employs TRBV11-2 and TRBJ1-1; 8 nucleotides match TRBD1. The CDR3 has 16 amino acids. J was trimmed by 7 bases and V by 5 bases; bases with no gene match: 15. Germline CDR1 is SGHAT and CDR2 is FQNNGV. The full variable domain, rest sourced from reference TRBV11-2 and TRBJ1-1, is EAGVAQSPRYKIIEKRQSVAFWCNPISGHATLYWYQQILGQGPKLLIQFQNNGVVDDSQLPKDRFSAERLKGVDSTLKIQPAKLEDSAVYLCASSLLPAGGLNEAFFGQGTRLTVV.

This clonotype was seen a few times. The CDR3 sequence: CASSLSVYDRTYTGELFF. In DNA, the CDR3 is TGTGCCAGCAGCCTCTCTGTTTACGACAGGACGTACACCGGGGAGCTGTTTTTT. The chain carries TRBV7-9 and TRBJ2-2, with D tentatively TRBD1 (6 bases). V was shortened by 5 bases and J by 3 bases, with 22 bases between the two germline ends. This CDR3 spans 18 amino acids. CDR1 SEHNR and CDR2 FQNEAQ come from the germline V gene (reference sequence).

This chain links TRBV18 with TRBJ2-5; D is possibly TRBD1 (6 bases). V shed 6 bases and J shed 4 bases, with 21 bases lying between them. Germline-derived CDR1 and CDR2 are KGHSH and LQKENI. This CDR3 has 16 residues. The CDR3 bases are TGTGCCAGCTCGCTAAGGACAGAACTAACCATAGAGACCCAGTACTTC. It specifies CASSLRTELTIETQYF.

The genes are TRBV19 and TRBJ1-4, with a tentative D call TRBD1 (6 bases). The V end lost 6 bases, the J end lost 7 bases, and 21 bases lay between the germline ends. Germline V lookup: CDR1 LNHDA, CDR2 SQIVND (reference sequence). The CDR3 has 16 residues. CDR3 coding DNA: TGTGCCAGTAGCCGGGATCAGGGGCTTCGTGCTGAAAAACTGTTTTTT. Translated, it gives CASSRDQGLRAEKLFF.

This chain uses TRBV29-1 with TRBJ2-5; tentatively, D is TRBD2 (5 bases). The CDR3 length is 13 residues. Germline V gives CDR1 SQVTM, CDR2 ANQGSEA. The V end was cut by 4 bases, the J end by 9 bases, with 18 bases between. The CDR3 region is CSVARGSNQPQYF. The CDR3 region has the DNA TGCAGCGTTGCCCGGGGATCCAATCAGCCCCAGTACTTC.

This rearrangement joins TRBV12-3 or TRBV12-4 to TRBJ2-7; possibly TRBD1 for D (7 bases). V dropped 6 bases and J dropped 3 bases, with 21 bases sitting between them. The CDR3 spans 16 residues. The CDR3 nucleotides read TGTGCCAGCAGCGGGGGTGCCAGACAGGGAAACTACGAGCAGTACTTC. It yields the protein CASSGGARQGNYEQYF.

This clonotype was recorded many times. The chain uses TRBV7-6 and TRBJ2-5; 10 bases map to TRBD1. J gave up 5 bases and V 5 bases, and 5 bases lay outside the gene matches. The germline CDR1 and CDR2 sequences are SGHVS and FNYEAQ. This CDR3 has 14 residues. CDR3 nucleotides: TGTGCCAGCAGCCAGACAGGGGGCAAGGAGACCCAGTACTTC. Protein sequence: CASSQTGGKETQYF.

The rearrangement links TRBV10-3 to TRBJ2-5; D gene uncertain. Trimming pared 5 bases from V and 5 bases from J, leaving 9 bases between. The CDR3 sequence is 12 residues long. From germline, CDR1 is ENHRY and CDR2 SYGVKD. Here the CDR3 DNA reads TGTGCCATCAGTCCGGATAGGGAGACCCAGTACTTC. Translating gives CAISPDRETQYF.

This clonotype was recorded at least ten times. The rearrangement uses TRBV12-3 or TRBV12-4 and TRBJ1-5, with 9 bases that match TRBD1. CDR3 size: 17 residues. Trimming removed 3 bases from V and 1 base from J; junction bases left unmatched: 7. CDR3 loop: CASSLGQGGLSNQPQHF. The CDR3, as DNA: TGTGCCAGCAGTTTGGGACAGGGAGGGTTAAGCAATCAGCCCCAGCATTTT.

The sample holds a few counts of this clonotype. The chain employs TRBV7-2 and TRBJ1-5, with 10 positions matching TRBD1. V lost 4 bases, J lost 4 bases, and 7 bases stayed unmatched. The length of the CDR3 is 16 residues. Germline-derived CDR1 and CDR2 are SGHTA and FQGNSA. The CDR3 DNA reads as TGTGCCAGCAGCTCTACCGGGACAGGGGAAAATCAGCCCCAGCATTTT. Its translation is CASSSTGTGENQPQHF.

In the case of this clonotype: A much larger clone differs by one base, so this may be a read error. This CDR3 fails to terminate in the conserved phenylalanine or tryptophan, so it likely reflects a read error. The chain combines TRBV6-5 with TRBJ1-1; 8 bases fit TRBD1. The V segment lost 6 bases and the J segment 1 base; nucleotides outside the gene matches: 4. Germline V gene lookup returns CDR1 MNHEY and CDR2 SVGAGI. The CDR3 length is 14 residues. CDR3 region: CASRAGTGNTEAFL. DNA of the CDR3: TGTGCCAGCAGAGCCGGGACAGGGAACACTGAAGCTTTCCTT.

This clonotype was counted a few times. The junction departs from germline at one end; a sequencing error may be responsible. V is TRBV7-2 and J is TRBJ2-6; D unclear. CDR3 length: 10 amino acids. Looked up from germline, CDR1 is SGHTA and CDR2 is FQGNSA. The CDR3 sequence: CASSFDMAAF. The CDR3 coding sequence is TGTGCCAGCAGCTTCGACATGGCCGCTTTC.